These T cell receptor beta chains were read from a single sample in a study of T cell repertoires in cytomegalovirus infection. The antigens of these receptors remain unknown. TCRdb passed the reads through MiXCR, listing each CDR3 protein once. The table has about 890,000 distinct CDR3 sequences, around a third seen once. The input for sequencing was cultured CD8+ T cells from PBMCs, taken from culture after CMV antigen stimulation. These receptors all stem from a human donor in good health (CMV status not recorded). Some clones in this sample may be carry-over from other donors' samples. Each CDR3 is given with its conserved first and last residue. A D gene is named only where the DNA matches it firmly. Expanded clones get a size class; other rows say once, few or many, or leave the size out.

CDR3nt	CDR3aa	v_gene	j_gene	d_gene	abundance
TGTGTCAGCAGCTCTAGACAGGGGGTGGCGAATGGCTACACCTTC	CVSSSRQGVANGYTF	TRBV11-2	TRBJ1-2	TRBD1	.
TGTGCCACCTCTATCACAGGGGGCGCTCGTTACGAGCAGTACTTC	CATSITGGARYEQYF	TRBV27	TRBJ2-7	TRBD1	few
TGTGCCCTCAAAGCGGGTTCTTGGGACAATGAGCAGTTCTTC	CALKAGSWDNEQFF	TRBV10-3	TRBJ2-1	.	.
TGTGCCAGCAGCTTCCACCTCCGGGACAGGGGAAATGAGCAGTTCTTC	CASSFHLRDRGNEQFF	TRBV7-9	TRBJ2-1	TRBD1	few
TGTGCCAGTAGTACCAGAGGGGCTGGCTATGGCTACACCTTC	CASSTRGAGYGYTF	TRBV19	TRBJ1-2	.	.
TGTGCCAGTACTCCAATGACAGAATCTGGAAACACCATATATTTT	CASTPMTESGNTIYF	TRBV19	TRBJ1-3	.	few
TGTGCCAGCAGCTTGAATGAGCTAGCGGGGAATCCCTACAATGAGCAGTTCTTC	CASSLNELAGNPYNEQFF	TRBV7-8	TRBJ2-1	TRBD2	many
TGTGCCAGCAGTTTCTTCTATAACCCCACAGATACGCAGTATTTT	CASSFFYNPTDTQYF	TRBV6-5	TRBJ2-3	.	few
TGCAGCGTTTCTGACTCAGCAACTAATGAAAAACTGTTTTTT	CSVSDSATNEKLFF	TRBV29-1	TRBJ1-4	.	few
TGTGCCACCCAACCGAACCTGGGGCCCAGGGCTGAAGCTTTCTTT	CATQPNLGPRAEAFF	TRBV6-6	TRBJ1-1	.	.
TGTGCCAGCAGCTTAGTTTTCTACGAGCAGTACTTC	CASSLVFYEQYF	TRBV7-2	TRBJ2-7	.	many
TGTGCCAGCACCTTATTCCCTCCGGGCCCGGGGATCCCACCCTTCGAGCAGTACTTC	CASTLFPPGPGIPPFEQYF	TRBV6-1	TRBJ2-7	.	few
TGTGCCAGCAGTTCGGGGACCCCAGGAAACACCATATATTTT	CASSSGTPGNTIYF	TRBV27	TRBJ1-3	.	few
TGTGCCAGCAGCCCGGGGGACCTGAACACCGGGGAGCTGTTTTTT	CASSPGDLNTGELFF	TRBV5-5	TRBJ2-2	.	.
TGTGCCAGCAGACCCAATACAGGGCGGGACACTGAAGCTTTCTTT	CASRPNTGRDTEAFF	TRBV6-5	TRBJ1-1	.	few
TGTGCCAGCAGCTTGTCCGAGAGGATTAGCACAGATACGCAGTATTTT	CASSLSERISTDTQYF	TRBV7-9	TRBJ2-3	.	.
TGTGCCATCAGTGACCCCGGGACAGCGGTCGTTGAAGCTTTCTTT	CAISDPGTAVVEAFF	TRBV10-3	TRBJ1-1	TRBD1	few
TGCAGCGTCGAGCGGGGGGGTTACAATGAGCAGTTCTTC	CSVERGGYNEQFF	TRBV29-1	TRBJ2-1	TRBD2	.
TGCGCCAGCAGCCTAGGGACAGGATCCCACACTGAAGCTTTCTTT	CASSLGTGSHTEAFF	TRBV4-1	TRBJ1-1	TRBD1	.
TGTGCCACCCAGGGACAGGGATGGTCTAACTATGGCTACACCTTC	CATQGQGWSNYGYTF	TRBV6-1	TRBJ1-2	TRBD1	few
TGTGCCAGCAGCTTAGTAATCTCACTACCGCAGGGCAACACTGAAGCTTTCTTT	CASSLVISLPQGNTEAFF	TRBV7-6	TRBJ1-1	.	once
TGTGCCAGCAGCTTAGTGAGGGGGCAAGGGGAGCAGTTCTTC	CASSLVRGQGEQFF	TRBV7-9	TRBJ2-1	TRBD1	few
TGTGCCATCAGTGAGTGGGTGCCAGGGGACCCGGAGGAGACCCAGTACTTC	CAISEWVPGDPEETQYF	TRBV10-3	TRBJ2-5	.	few
TGTGCCAGCAGCCTCGGGACAGGGGGCTCTGGCTACACCTTC	CASSLGTGGSGYTF	TRBV7-9	TRBJ1-2	TRBD1	many
TGTGCCAGCAGTTACTCGTTCGACAGAGAGCAGTTCTTC	CASSYSFDREQFF	TRBV6-8	TRBJ2-1	.	few
TGTGCCAGCAGCTTTGATTGGCGTGACGACTATGGCTACACCTTC	CASSFDWRDDYGYTF	TRBV7-9	TRBJ1-2	.	many
TGTGCCAGCAGTCCGCCGGGGGGTCTTGAAGAGACCCAGTACTTC	CASSPPGGLEETQYF	TRBV6-1	TRBJ2-5	TRBD2	.
TGTGCCCCCGGGGCGGGGAGCAATGAGCAGTTCTTC	CAPGAGSNEQFF	TRBV2	TRBJ2-1	.	few
TGTGCCAGCAGCCAGACGGAGGGGCCCTATGGCTACACCTTC	CASSQTEGPYGYTF	TRBV7-2	TRBJ1-2	.	many
TGCAGCGTTGAAGATCCAGGGAGCTCCTACGAGCAGTACTTC	CSVEDPGSSYEQYF	TRBV29-1	TRBJ2-7	.	.